This T cell receptor beta chain was sequenced for a study of PD-L1 blockade in urothelial cancer. Study context: Individuals in the cohort had been given 0 to 3 earlier chemotherapy regimens. Findings and limits, study-wide: It was durable-benefit patients whose tumor-associated blood clones expanded more at 3 weeks.

V was pared by 5 bases and J by 3 bases, with 8 bases between. Germline values: CDR1 SGHTA, CDR2 FQGNSA. CDR3 length: 12 amino acids. Regarding this clone: What it binds is unknown.

Repertoires were generated with immunoSEQ multiplex PCR, while TCRdb's copy carries only in-frame clones and drops some. The table records 85,000 to 90,000 clones, over 90% of them present only once. Patients yielded 1 to 8 samples each, pretreatment and on-treatment. This material consisted of PBMCs, taken around atezolizumab (anti-PD-L1) treatment. V is TRBV7-2 and J is TRBJ2-7, with D uncertain. This clonotype was sampled from a man in his 60s with urothelial cancer. The CDR3 bases are TGTGCCAGCAGCCCCTACAGCTACGAGCAGTACTTC. Translating gives CASSPYSYEQYF. Combining the CDR3 with reference TRBV7-2 and TRBJ2-7 gives the whole variable domain GAGVSQSPSNKVTEKGKDVELRCDPISGHTALYWYRQSLGQGLEFLIYFQGNSAPDKSGLPSDRFSAERTGGSVSTLTIQRTQQEDSAVYLCASSPYSYEQYFGPGTRLTVT.